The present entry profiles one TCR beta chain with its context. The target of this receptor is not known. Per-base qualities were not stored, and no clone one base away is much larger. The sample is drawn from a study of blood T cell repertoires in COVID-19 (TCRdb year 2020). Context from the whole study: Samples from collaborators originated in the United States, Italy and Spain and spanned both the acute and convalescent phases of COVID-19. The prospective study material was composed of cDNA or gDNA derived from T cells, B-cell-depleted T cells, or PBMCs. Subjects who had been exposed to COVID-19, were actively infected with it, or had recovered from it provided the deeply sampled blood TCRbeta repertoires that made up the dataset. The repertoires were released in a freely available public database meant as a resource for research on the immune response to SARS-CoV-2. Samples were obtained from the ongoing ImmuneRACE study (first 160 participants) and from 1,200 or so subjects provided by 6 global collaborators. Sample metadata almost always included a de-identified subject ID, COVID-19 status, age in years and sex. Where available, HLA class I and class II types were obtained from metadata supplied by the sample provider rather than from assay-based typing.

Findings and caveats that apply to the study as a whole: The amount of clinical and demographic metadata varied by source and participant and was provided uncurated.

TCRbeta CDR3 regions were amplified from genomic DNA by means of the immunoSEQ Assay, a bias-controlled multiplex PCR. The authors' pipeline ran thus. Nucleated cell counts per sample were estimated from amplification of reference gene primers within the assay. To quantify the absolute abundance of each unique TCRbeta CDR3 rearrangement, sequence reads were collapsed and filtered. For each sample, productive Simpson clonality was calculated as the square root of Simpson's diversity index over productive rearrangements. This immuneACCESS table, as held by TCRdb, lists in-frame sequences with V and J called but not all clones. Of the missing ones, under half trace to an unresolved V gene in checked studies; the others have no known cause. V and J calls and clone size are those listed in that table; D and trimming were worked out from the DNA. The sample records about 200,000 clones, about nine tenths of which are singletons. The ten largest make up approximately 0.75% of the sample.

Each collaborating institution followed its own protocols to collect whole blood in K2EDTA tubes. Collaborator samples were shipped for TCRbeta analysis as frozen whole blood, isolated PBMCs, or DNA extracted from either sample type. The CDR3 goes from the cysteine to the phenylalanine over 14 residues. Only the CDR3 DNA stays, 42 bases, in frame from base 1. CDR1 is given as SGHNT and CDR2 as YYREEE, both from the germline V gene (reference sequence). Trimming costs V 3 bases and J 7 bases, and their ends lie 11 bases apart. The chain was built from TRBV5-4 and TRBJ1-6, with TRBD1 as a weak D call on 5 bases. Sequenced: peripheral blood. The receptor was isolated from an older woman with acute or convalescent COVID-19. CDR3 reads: CASSSRVSNSPLHF. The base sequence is TGTGCCAGCAGCTCCAGGGTATCCAATTCACCCCTCCACTTT.